The 28 T cell receptor beta chains below come from one sample, sequenced in a study of blood T cell repertoires in COVID-19. Profiling relied on immunoSEQ multiplex PCR, and the TCRdb table lists in-frame clones only, not all of them. The repertoire includes approximately 80,000 clones, about 80% of them detected once, and 5% to 6% sits in the top ten. Source material: peripheral blood. The origin of the receptors is a man between 50 and 59 years old with active or convalescent COVID-19.

V gene TRBV5-6 combines with J gene TRBJ2-1; D not resolved. Germline V gene lookup returns CDR1 SGHDT and CDR2 YYEEEE. This CDR3 comprises 11 residues. V was clipped by 1 base and J by 8 bases, with 4 bases between them. The CDR3 nucleotides read TGTGCCAGCAGCTTGCTGTATGAGCAGTTCTTC. Its translation is CASSLLYEQFF.

The V gene is TRBV7-2, the J gene TRBJ2-1, with D perhaps matching TRBD2 (5 bases). The CDR3 is 14 residues long. With 5 bases removed from V and 4 bases from J, the gap between germline ends came to 12 bases. CDR1 is SGHTA, CDR2 FQGNSA, per germline. CDR3 sequence reads: CASSSSAVYNEQFF. CDR3 bases: TGTGCCAGCAGCAGTAGCGCTGTATACAATGAGCAGTTCTTC.

In this sample, this clone turned up once. The chain is built from TRBV27 and TRBJ1-1, with a weak D call TRBD1 (5 bases). CDR1 is MNHEY and CDR2 is SMNVEV in the germline V gene (reference sequence). Trimming left V 6 bases short and J 6 bases short, with 14 bases between. This CDR3 has 13 amino acids. CDR3 residues: CASSSWGRAEAFF. The CDR3 nucleotides read TGTGCCAGCAGCTCGTGGGGGAGGGCTGAAGCTTTCTTT.

The rearrangement joins TRBV5-6 to TRBJ2-7; TRBD2 matches at 10 bases. Germline trimming cut 0 bases from V and 6 bases from J; bases unmatched to any gene: 6. Germline-derived CDR1 and CDR2 are SGHDT and YYEEEE. This CDR3 region has 15 residues. The CDR3 bases are TGTGCCAGCAGCTTGGGGGCTAGCGGGGGTATCGAGCAGTACTTC. The encoded protein is CASSLGASGGIEQYF.

The table lists this clone with a count of one. The V and J genes are TRBV19 and TRBJ2-1; D might be TRBD1 (6 bases). Trimming pared 6 bases from V and 2 bases from J, leaving 8 bases between. The CDR3 is 13 residues long. Germline V gives CDR1 LNHDA, CDR2 SQIVND (reference sequence). As DNA, the CDR3 is TGTGCCAGTAGCGGGACACCCTACAATGAGCAGTTCTTC. Protein product: CASSGTPYNEQFF.

J is TRBJ1-5 and V is TRBV15; D remains unclear. The V end was cut by 0 bases, the J end by 10 bases, with 13 bases between. CDR1 is LNHNV and CDR2 is YYDKDF in the germline V gene (reference sequence). This CDR3 has 14 residues. DNA for the CDR3: TGTGCCACCAGCAGAGATCAGTTGAGGGATCCCCAGCATTTT. Translation gives CATSRDQLRDPQHF.

The chain carries TRBV6-6 and TRBJ1-6; 11 nucleotides align to TRBD1. The ends lost 6 bases at V and 8 bases at J; junction bases unmatched: 3. Germline CDR1 reads MNHNY; CDR2 reads SVGAGI (reference sequence). The CDR3 spans 14 residues. For the CDR3, the DNA is TGTGCCAGCAGCCGGGGACAGGGGGATTCACCCCTCCACTTT. Protein sequence: CASSRGQGDSPLHF.

The chain is built from TRBV19 and TRBJ1-5, with D perhaps TRBD1 (5 bases). Germline V gene data show CDR1 as LNHDA and CDR2 as SQIVND (reference sequence). V was cut by 1 base and J by 1 base, with 11 bases left in between. The CDR3 spans 16 residues. CDR3 sequence reads: CASSIGIGGSNQPQHF. The CDR3 coding sequence is TGTGCCAGTAGTATAGGGATCGGGGGAAGCAATCAGCCCCAGCATTTT.

This clone has more than one count but fewer than ten. The rearrangement joins TRBV7-9 to TRBJ2-7, with 9 bases fitting TRBD2. The CDR3 is 13 residues long. The germline CDR1 and CDR2 sequences are SEHNR and FQNEAQ (reference sequence). V lost 8 bases to trimming and J lost 2 bases; unmatched junction nucleotides: 4. For the CDR3, the DNA is TGTGCCAGCCAGACTAGCGGACCCTACGAGCAGTACTTC. Protein product: CASQTSGPYEQYF. Together with reference TRBV7-9 and TRBJ2-7, the CDR3 gives the full variable domain: DTGVSQNPRHKITKRGQNVTFRCDPISEHNRLYWYRQTLGQGPEFLTYFQNEAQLEKSRLLSDRFSAERPKGSFSTLEIQRTEQGDSAMYLCASQTSGPYEQYFGPGTRLTVT.

The chain joins TRBV7-9 to TRBJ2-3, with TRBD1 matching 8 bases. This CDR3 has 14 residues. Germline values: CDR1 SEHNR, CDR2 FQNEAQ (reference sequence). Trimming at V came to 1 base and at J to 3 bases, leaving 0 bases not matched to a gene. The CDR3 region has the DNA TGTGCCAGCAGCTTAGGACAGGGGACAGATACGCAGTATTTT. Protein sequence: CASSLGQGTDTQYF.

The genes are TRBV5-1 and TRBJ2-3, with D possibly being TRBD2 (6 bases). The germline V gene encodes CDR1 SGHRS and CDR2 YFSETQ. Trimming shortened V by 4 bases and J by 0 bases, and 9 bases separated the two germline ends. The CDR3 is 14 residues long. The chain's CDR3 is CASSPGVSTDTQYF. CDR3 in DNA: TGCGCCAGCAGCCCGGGGGTTAGCACAGATACGCAGTATTTT.

The chain carries TRBV7-2 and TRBJ2-3, with 8 nucleotides matching TRBD2. This CDR3 region has 15 residues. Trimming removed 5 bases from V and 4 bases from J; junction bases left unmatched: 8. Germline V gene data show CDR1 as SGHTA and CDR2 as FQGNSA. Here the CDR3 reads CASSPGGAGADTQYF. In DNA, the CDR3 is TGTGCCAGCAGCCCCGGGGGGGCCGGCGCAGATACGCAGTATTTT.

The chain carries TRBV5-6 and TRBJ1-1, with 12 bases fitting TRBD1. Germline V gene data show CDR1 as SGHDT and CDR2 as YYEEEE. V shed 3 bases, J shed 10 bases, and the junction held 4 bases outside the gene matches. This CDR3 has 13 residues. The CDR3 DNA follows: TGTGCCAGCAGCTCCGGGACAGGGGGCGCAGCTTTCTTT. Its translation is CASSSGTGGAAFF. Full variable domain (remainder filled in from reference TRBV5-6 and TRBJ1-1): DAGVTQSPTHLIKTRGQQVTLRCSPKSGHDTVSWYQQALGQGPQFIFQYYEEEERQRGNFPDRFSGHQFPNYSSELNVNALLLGDSALYLCASSSGTGGAAFFGQGTRLTVV.

The chain carries TRBV11-1 and TRBJ2-1; TRBD2 is a possible D gene (6 bases). Germline V CDR1 and CDR2: SGHAT, FQDESV (reference sequence). The V gene lost 8 bases and the J gene lost 7 bases, with 12 bases spanning the gap. This CDR3 contains 12 residues. For the CDR3, the DNA is TGTGCCAGCGACCGGGGGTCGAATGAGCAGTTCTTC. Protein product: CASDRGSNEQFF. Based on the CDR3 plus reference TRBV11-1 and TRBJ2-1, the full variable domain is EAEVAQSPRYKITEKSQAVAFWCDPISGHATLYWYRQILGQGPELLVQFQDESVVDDSQLPKDRFSAERLKGVDSTLKIQPAELGDSAMYLCASDRGSNEQFFGPGTRLTVL.

V is TRBV6-5 and J is TRBJ2-7; TRBD1 might be the D (6 bases). The CDR3 runs 15 residues. Between the trimmed V and J ends, which lost 2 bases and 4 bases, there was a span of 15 bases. The germline gives CDR1 MNHEY, CDR2 SVGAGI. The CDR3 loop reads CASSYGSGQIYEQYF. The CDR3, as DNA: TGTGCCAGCAGTTACGGGTCCGGACAGATATACGAGCAGTACTTC.

The chain combines TRBV18 with TRBJ1-4; no clear D gene. CDR3 length: 14 residues. Germline CDR1 reads KGHSH; CDR2 reads LQKENI. V lost 6 bases and J lost 1, with 9 bases in between. The DNA for the CDR3 is TGTGCCAGCTCTCCAGGTAGAACTAATGAAAAACTGTTTTTT. Its protein is CASSPGRTNEKLFF.

This clone appeared a few times. At the DNA level, this CDR3 is encoded by other sequences in the same sample as well. The V call is TRBV5-1, the J call TRBJ1-2; 8 bases match TRBD1. There are 13 residues in the CDR3. After removal of 2 bases from V and 3 bases from J, the junction contained 0 bases not matched to a gene. Germline V gives CDR1 SGHRS, CDR2 YFSETQ. The CDR3 bases are TGCGCCAGCAGCTTACAGGGGGACTATGGCTACACCTTC. Its protein is CASSLQGDYGYTF.

This chain uses TRBV7-8 with TRBJ1-6; no definite D call. This CDR3 spans 16 amino acids. Trimming shortened V by 5 bases and J by 7 bases, and 18 bases separated the two germline ends. Germline V gene sequence: CDR1 SGHVS, CDR2 FQNEAQ. The CDR3 is CASSQDRVAGNSPLHF. The CDR3 region has the DNA TGTGCCAGCAGCCAAGATAGGGTGGCGGGGAATTCACCCCTCCACTTT. The whole variable domain, filled in from reference TRBV7-8 and TRBJ1-6, reads GAGVSQSPRYKVAKRGQDVALRCDPISGHVSLFWYQQALGQGPEFLTYFQNEAQLDKSGLPSDRFFAERPEGSVSTLKIQRTQQEDSAVYLCASSQDRVAGNSPLHFGNGTRLTVT.

The rearrangement joins TRBV7-3 to TRBJ2-5; 15 bases align to TRBD2. This CDR3 comprises 15 residues. J was trimmed by 5 bases and V by 3 bases; bases with no gene match: 1. Germline-derived CDR1 and CDR2 are SGHTA and FQGTGA. CDR3 amino acids: CASSLGLAGGETQYF. In DNA, the CDR3 is TGTGCCAGCAGCTTGGGACTAGCGGGGGGCGAGACCCAGTACTTC.

J is TRBJ2-3 and V is TRBV2; a weak D match, TRBD1 (5 bases). Trimming pared 5 bases from V and 0 bases from J, leaving 15 bases between. Germline CDR1 is SNHLY and CDR2 is FYNNEI. The CDR3 is made up of 16 amino acids. CDR3 protein: CASSLTQGVSTDTQYF. The CDR3, as DNA: TGTGCCAGCAGTTTAACCCAGGGCGTAAGCACAGATACGCAGTATTTT.

The chain joins TRBV19 to TRBJ1-4, with TRBD1 identical over 7 bases. V gave up 6 bases and J gave up 5 bases; unmatched junction bases: 9. CDR3 length: 15 residues. Germline V CDR1 and CDR2: LNHDA, SQIVND (reference sequence). The CDR3 spells CASSPRQGMNEKLFF. The CDR3, as DNA: TGTGCCAGTAGCCCACGACAGGGAATGAATGAAAAACTGTTTTTT.

The V gene is TRBV27, the J gene TRBJ2-2; D is possibly TRBD1 (6 bases). CDR1 is MNHEY, CDR2 SMNVEV, per germline (reference sequence). The V end was cut by 8 bases, the J end by 5 bases, with 18 bases between. The CDR3 runs 15 residues. The CDR3: CASPGKGVVTGELFF. The CDR3, as DNA: TGTGCCAGCCCCGGAAAGGGGGTGGTAACCGGGGAGCTGTTTTTT.

The gene calls are TRBV7-2 and TRBJ1-4; tentative D call: TRBD1 (5 bases). V was trimmed by 5 bases and J by 3 bases, leaving 13 bases between them. Germline V lookup: CDR1 SGHTA, CDR2 FQGNSA. This CDR3 has 15 residues. CDR3 nucleotides: TGTGCCAGCAGCAACCGACAGATTTCTAATGAAAAACTGTTTTTT. Protein sequence: CASSNRQISNEKLFF.

This clone was counted once. V is TRBV5-8 and J is TRBJ2-7; 9 bases fit TRBD1. This CDR3 is 14 amino acids long. Trimming at V came to 2 bases and at J to 6 bases, leaving 6 bases not matched to a gene. Germline values: CDR1 SGHTS, CDR2 YDEGEE. The CDR3 region is CASSFGQGRIEQYF. The CDR3 DNA follows: TGTGCCAGCAGCTTTGGACAGGGGAGGATCGAGCAGTACTTC.

This clone occurred a few times. The chain's CDR3 is CASSSRGQGESEKLFF. The CDR3 nucleotides are TGCGCCAGCAGCTCAAGAGGACAGGGTGAAAGTGAAAAACTGTTTTTT. The chain uses TRBV5-1 and TRBJ1-4; TRBD1 matches 8 bases. CDR1 SGHRS and CDR2 YFSETQ come from the germline V gene. Trimming at V came to 3 bases and at J to 7 bases, leaving 11 bases not matched to a gene. The CDR3 loop spans 16 amino acids.

The chain carries TRBV19 and TRBJ1-1, with a possible D match to TRBD1 (5 bases). Deletions cut 7 bases from V and 1 base from J, with 13 bases between. Germline CDR1 reads LNHDA; CDR2 reads SQIVND (reference sequence). The CDR3 totals 14 residues. CDR3 sequence (DNA): TGTGCCAGTATGGACAACCCACAGAACACTGAAGCTTTCTTT. Translating gives CASMDNPQNTEAFF.

The chain joins TRBV7-2 to TRBJ1-1; perhaps TRBD1 as D (5 bases). This CDR3 comprises 13 residues. From germline, CDR1 is SGHTA and CDR2 FQGNSA. The V gene lost 7 bases and the J gene lost 3 bases, with 12 bases spanning the gap. As DNA, the CDR3 is TGTGCCAGCACCATACAGGCCGACACTGAAGCTTTCTTT. It is translated as CASTIQADTEAFF.

This clone was counted at least ten times. The rearrangement links TRBV29-1 to TRBJ1-1; perhaps TRBD1 as D (6 bases). Germline V lookup: CDR1 SQVTM, CDR2 ANQGSEA. CDR3 length: 14 residues. The ends were cut back, 6 bases at V and 2 bases at J, with 16 bases in the middle. The chain's CDR3 is CSVVGGGPNTEAFF. CDR3 DNA: TGCAGCGTCGTAGGGGGGGGCCCTAACACTGAAGCTTTCTTT.